The 28 T cell receptor beta chains below were found in one sample sequenced in a study of T cell responses to AZD1222 COVID-19 vaccine. Clones were sequenced by immunoSEQ multiplex PCR, and TCRdb holds only the in-frame ones, with some missing. The table shows about 150,000 clones, with roughly nine tenths occurring only once. The sample here was peripheral blood, taken on day 0 of AZD1222 vaccination. These receptors all stem from an adult in good health.

There are many counts of this clone. The chain's CDR3 is CAIREEGKTDTQYF. The CDR3 region has the DNA TGTGCCATCAGGGAGGAGGGGAAGACAGATACGCAGTATTTT. The rearrangement uses TRBV10-3 and TRBJ2-3; D is perhaps TRBD2 (6 bases). V lost 6 bases and J lost 3, with 13 bases in between. The CDR3 sequence is 14 residues long. Per the germline V gene, CDR1 is ENHRY and CDR2 is SYGVKD.

V is TRBV11-2 and J is TRBJ2-6, with 8 nucleotides matching TRBD1. V lost 1 base to trimming and J lost 5 bases; unmatched junction nucleotides: 7. The CDR3 contains 17 residues. Looked up from germline, CDR1 is SGHAT and CDR2 is FQNNGV. The CDR3 is CASSLVVGDRRANVLTF. In DNA, the CDR3 is TGTGCCAGCAGCTTAGTGGTAGGGGACAGGAGGGCCAACGTCCTGACTTTC.

This clone was seen a single time. The chain couples TRBV9 to TRBJ1-4; TRBD1 agrees at 8 bases. With 4 bases clipped from V and 3 bases from J, the junction kept 8 bases outside the gene matches. The CDR3 loop spans 16 amino acids. Germline CDR1 SGDLS, CDR2 YYNGEE. The CDR3 is CASSTSPGQANEKLFF. CDR3 DNA sequence: TGTGCCAGCAGCACGTCTCCGGGACAGGCTAATGAAAAACTGTTTTTT. Together with reference TRBV9 and TRBJ1-4, the CDR3 gives the full variable domain: DSGVTQTPKHLITATGQRVTLRCSPRSGDLSVYWYQQSLDQGLQFLIQYYNGEERAKGNILERFSAQQFPDLHSELNLSSLELGDSALYFCASSTSPGQANEKLFFGSGTQLSVL.

This clone has a single count. This rearrangement joins TRBV15 to TRBJ1-5; D is unclear. V lost 3 bases to trimming and J lost 3 bases, with 12 bases between them. Germline-derived CDR1 and CDR2 are LNHNV and YYDKDF (reference sequence). The CDR3 loop spans 15 amino acids. The CDR3 DNA sequence: TGTGCCACCAGCAGGGATGTAGGATACAATCAGCCCCAGCATTTT. This translates into CATSRDVGYNQPQHF. The full variable domain, completed using reference TRBV15 and TRBJ1-5, is DAMVIQNPRYQVTQFGKPVTLSCSQTLNHNVMYWYQQKSSQAPKLLFHYYDKDFNNEADTPDNFQSRRPNTSFCFLDIRSPGLGDTAMYLCATSRDVGYNQPQHFGDGTRLSIL.

The J gene is TRBJ1-4, the V gene TRBV6-5; the D gene is possibly TRBD1 (5 bases). The CDR3 contains 12 residues. The V gene lost 8 bases and the J gene lost 8 bases, with 12 bases spanning the gap. Germline V gene lookup returns CDR1 MNHEY and CDR2 SVGAGI. CDR3 sequence: CASGGEREKLFF. In nucleotides, the CDR3 is TGTGCCAGCGGGGGGGAGAGAGAAAAACTGTTTTTT.

This clone was counted a single time. Because the CDR3 is missing its conserved closing phenylalanine or tryptophan, this is likely a read error. The DNA is omitted, as the CDR3 cannot be located on it reliably, and the CDR3 follows TCRdb's listing. V and J are TRBV20-1 and TRBJ1-2; TRBD1 reflects the table's D call only, with no check against the DNA. Germline V gene data show CDR1 as DFQATT and CDR2 as SNEGSKA (reference sequence). Inclusive of both ends, the CDR3 amounts to 10 amino acids. The CDR3 spells CSASPPQGAV.

The chain employs TRBV30 and TRBJ1-5; D remains unclear. The V gene's germline CDR1 is GTSNPN and CDR2 SVGIG (reference sequence). Trimming cost V 1 base and J 1 base, with 11 bases left between them. The CDR3 totals 15 residues. CDR3 residues: CAWSEGVGSNQPQHF. The CDR3 nucleotides are TGTGCCTGGAGTGAGGGTGTAGGGAGCAATCAGCCCCAGCATTTT. Using reference TRBV30 and TRBJ1-5 for the parts outside the CDR3, the full variable domain is SQTIHQWPATLVQPVGSPLSLECTVEGTSNPNLYWYRQAAGRGLQLLFYSVGIGQISSEVPQNLSASRPQDRQFILSSKKLLLSDSGFYLCAWSEGVGSNQPQHFGDGTRLSIL.

J is TRBJ1-2 and V is TRBV25-1; D is undetermined. Germline loops: CDR1 MGHDK, CDR2 SYGVNS. The CDR3 totals 12 residues. With 3 bases removed from V and 2 bases from J, the gap between germline ends came to 4 bases. The DNA for the CDR3 is TGTGCCAGCAGTGACAGGAACTATGGCTACACCTTC. Translated: CASSDRNYGYTF.

The genes are TRBV5-3 and TRBJ1-2, with D uncertain. TRBV5-3 is an ORF; its function is uncertain. This CDR3 comprises 15 residues. The V end lost 2 bases, the J end lost 3 bases, and 14 bases lay between the germline ends. CDR3 bases: TGTGCCAGAAGCTTACCACCCCGTCAACACTATGGCTACACCTTC. It yields the protein CARSLPPRQHYGYTF.

The chain joins TRBV30 to TRBJ2-7; maybe TRBD1 (5 bases). With 4 bases removed from V and 4 bases from J, the gap between germline ends came to 11 bases. The CDR3 runs 12 residues. Germline values: CDR1 GTSNPN, CDR2 SVGIG (reference sequence). CDR3 protein: CAWTPGKYEQYF. The CDR3 coding sequence is TGTGCCTGGACCCCAGGGAAGTACGAGCAGTACTTC.

In DNA, the CDR3 is TGTGCCAGCAGCGTAGGACAACTGTCCAATGAGCAGTTCTTC. Protein sequence: CASSVGQLSNEQFF. The rearrangement links TRBV9 to TRBJ2-1, with D unclear. This CDR3 spans 14 amino acids. Germline lookup yields CDR1 SGDLS and CDR2 YYNGEE. Trimming cost V 0 bases and J 6 bases, with 10 bases left between them.

In nucleotides, the CDR3 is TGTGCCAGCAGCGTTGCCGGGACAGCTACCTACGAGCAGTACTTC. As protein: CASSVAGTATYEQYF. The chain employs TRBV7-2 and TRBJ2-7, with TRBD1 matching over 7 bases. The CDR3 extends over 15 amino acids. V dropped 5 bases and J dropped 2; count of bases not matched to a gene: 9. Germline values: CDR1 SGHTA, CDR2 FQGNSA.

The chain employs TRBV6-5 and TRBJ2-7, with 9 bases aligning to TRBD1. Germline V lookup: CDR1 MNHEY, CDR2 SVGAGI. This CDR3 has 16 amino acids. V lost 2 bases, J lost 6 bases, and 11 bases stayed unmatched. The CDR3 nucleotides are TGTGCCAGCAGTTACACCCGGGGACAGGGCGGGCGCGAGCAGTACTTC. Protein: CASSYTRGQGGREQYF.

This rearrangement joins TRBV7-2 to TRBJ2-3; 10 nucleotides match TRBD2. Germline V gives CDR1 SGHTA, CDR2 FQGNSA. The CDR3 extends over 16 amino acids. V was pared by 3 bases and J by 4 bases, with 7 bases of the junction left unmatched. The CDR3 region has the DNA TGTGCCAGCAGCTTTCGAGCGGGGGGGCATGCAGATACGCAGTATTTT. Translation gives CASSFRAGGHADTQYF.

This clone was seen more than once but under ten times. V usage is TRBV4-2 and J usage is TRBJ2-1; a weak D match, TRBD2 (6 bases). Germline V gives CDR1 LGHNA, CDR2 YNFKEQ. CDR3 length: 12 residues. V lost 2 bases, J lost 13 bases, and 12 bases lay in between. The CDR3 DNA reads as TGTGCCAGCAGCCAATGGGGGGAGACTCAGTTCTTC. It specifies CASSQWGETQFF.

The chain employs TRBV4-1 and TRBJ1-1; D is possibly TRBD1 (5 bases). The CDR3 totals 14 residues. In germline, CDR1 is MGHRA, CDR2 YSYEKL. Trimming shortened V by 0 bases and J by 8 bases, and 13 bases separated the two germline ends. CDR3 amino acids: CASSQEVHRTEAFF. As DNA, the CDR3 is TGCGCCAGCAGCCAAGAAGTCCATAGGACAGAAGCTTTCTTT.

J is TRBJ2-1 and V is TRBV3-1 (or the pseudogene TRBV3-2); 12 bases fit TRBD2. The germline V gene has CDR1 LGHDT and CDR2 YNNKEL (reference sequence). The length of the CDR3 is 15 residues. The V gene end was trimmed by 2 bases and the J gene end by 8 bases; junction bases not matched to a gene: 4. The CDR3 DNA is TGTGCCAGCAGCCAAACTAGCGGGGGGTGGTATGAGCAGTTCTTC. It yields the protein CASSQTSGGWYEQFF.

The chain combines TRBV5-1 with TRBJ2-7; D ambiguous. CDR3 length: 14 residues. Per germline, CDR1 SGHRS and CDR2 YFSETQ. Trimming removed 0 bases at V and 4 bases at J, with 11 bases between. The CDR3 DNA reads TGCGCCAGCAGCTTGGGGGTGTTGGTGTACGAGCAGTACTTC. Its translation is CASSLGVLVYEQYF. Full variable domain (missing parts from reference TRBV5-1 and TRBJ2-7): KAGVTQTPRYLIKTRGQQVTLSCSPISGHRSVSWYQQTPGQGLQFLFEYFSETQRNKGNFPGRFSGRQFSNSRSEMNVSTLELGDSALYLCASSLGVLVYEQYFGPGTRLTVT.

The rearrangement uses TRBV9 and TRBJ2-3; TRBD1 is a possible D gene (5 bases). V lost 1 base to trimming and J lost 5 bases, with 14 bases between them. Germline V gene data show CDR1 as SGDLS and CDR2 as YYNGEE. The CDR3 is 15 residues long. CDR3 protein: CASSVSAGWQDTQYF. In DNA form, the CDR3 reads TGTGCCAGCAGCGTATCCGCAGGGTGGCAAGATACGCAGTATTTT.

V is TRBV5-1 and J is TRBJ2-4, with TRBD2 identical over 11 bases. J was trimmed by 4 bases and V by 3 bases; bases with no gene match: 6. The CDR3 contains 16 residues. Germline loops: CDR1 SGHRS, CDR2 YFSETQ. The CDR3 loop reads CASSSPSGGQKNIQYF. CDR3 bases: TGCGCCAGCAGCTCGCCTAGCGGGGGGCAAAAAAACATTCAGTACTTC. Full variable domain (remainder filled in from reference TRBV5-1 and TRBJ2-4): KAGVTQTPRYLIKTRGQQVTLSCSPISGHRSVSWYQQTPGQGLQFLFEYFSETQRNKGNFPGRFSGRQFSNSRSEMNVSTLELGDSALYLCASSSPSGGQKNIQYFGAGTRLSVL.

The rearrangement links TRBV6-6 to TRBJ2-3; 10 bases fit TRBD2. CDR1 and CDR2 (germline): MNHNY, SVGAGI (reference sequence). V gave up 6 bases and J gave up 1 base; unmatched junction bases: 4. This CDR3 has 15 residues. The CDR3 bases are TGTGCCAGCAGCTTTGGACTAGCGGGCACAGATACGCAGTATTTT. Translated, it gives CASSFGLAGTDTQYF.

V and J are TRBV19 and TRBJ1-4, with a tentative D call TRBD1 (6 bases). The ends were cut back, 8 bases at V and 6 bases at J, with 13 bases in the middle. This CDR3 is built from 13 residues. Germline CDR1 reads LNHDA; CDR2 reads SQIVND (reference sequence). CDR3 coding DNA: TGTGCCAGTGGACAGCTCACCCATGAAAAACTGTTTTTT. Protein product: CASGQLTHEKLFF.

The chain couples TRBV19 to TRBJ2-7, with 7 bases aligning to TRBD1. The CDR3 has 14 residues. V lost 7 bases, J lost 0 bases, and 6 bases stayed unmatched. CDR1 and CDR2 (germline): LNHDA, SQIVND (reference sequence). The CDR3 is CASTWDSSSYEQYF. As DNA, the CDR3 is TGTGCCAGTACCTGGGACAGTAGCTCCTACGAGCAGTACTTC.

The CDR3 loop is CASSRVDNQPQHF. The CDR3 DNA is TGTGCCAGCAGCCGGGTCGATAATCAGCCCCAGCATTTT. The chain carries TRBV6-2 or TRBV6-3 and TRBJ1-5; no firm D call. With 6 bases removed from V and 4 bases from J, the gap between germline ends came to 10 bases. Germline V gene data show CDR1 as MNHEY and CDR2 as SVGEGT. The CDR3 spans 13 residues.

The chain employs TRBV4-1 and TRBJ2-5; D unclear. With 0 bases removed from V and 2 bases from J, the gap between germline ends came to 10 bases. The CDR3 length is 15 residues. Germline V gives CDR1 MGHRA, CDR2 YSYEKL. The CDR3 bases are TGCGCCAGCAGCCAAGAACGGCTTGGGCAAGAGACCCAGTACTTC. Translating it yields CASSQERLGQETQYF.

The chain is built from TRBV5-1 and TRBJ2-2; no reliable D call. The CDR3 consists of 15 residues. The V and J ends lost 0 bases and 2 bases respectively, with 8 bases between them. Germline lookup yields CDR1 SGHRS and CDR2 YFSETQ. This CDR3 is CASSLVTANTGELFF. CDR3 bases: TGCGCCAGCAGCTTGGTTACAGCAAACACCGGGGAGCTGTTTTTT. The whole variable domain, remainder taken from reference TRBV5-1 and TRBJ2-2, is KAGVTQTPRYLIKTRGQQVTLSCSPISGHRSVSWYQQTPGQGLQFLFEYFSETQRNKGNFPGRFSGRQFSNSRSEMNVSTLELGDSALYLCASSLVTANTGELFFGEGSRLTVL.

The chain links TRBV29-1 to TRBJ2-7; 8 bases line up with TRBD2. The trim removed 7 bases at V and 0 bases at J, leaving 8 bases unmatched. The V gene's germline CDR1 is SQVTM and CDR2 ANQGSEA. There are 14 residues in the CDR3. In DNA form, the CDR3 reads TGCAGCGCCGCTAGCGGGCACAGCTCCTACGAGCAGTACTTC. It yields the protein CSAASGHSSYEQYF.

V is TRBV29-1 and J is TRBJ2-1; D gene uncertain. V was trimmed by 2 bases and J by 4 bases, leaving 12 bases between them. This CDR3 region has 14 residues. Germline values: CDR1 SQVTM, CDR2 ANQGSEA. This CDR3 reads CSVEKETSYNEQFF. DNA of the CDR3: TGCAGCGTTGAAAAGGAGACAAGTTACAATGAGCAGTTCTTC.